This T cell receptor beta chain was sequenced during a study of a mutant IDH1 vaccine in newly diagnosed glioma. Across the study: Patients were started on vaccination 4-6 weeks after radiotherapy alone, or with temozolomide cycles.

Sequenced by immunoSEQ multiplex PCR; TCRdb stores in-frame clones only, minus some. The sample contains some 30,000 clones, 65% to 85% of which appear only once. Time point noted: week 47, end of study. Every vaccination contained 300 ug of the mutant IDH1 20-mer peptide and was paired with topical imiquimod. There were new WHO grade 3 or 4 astrocytomas in the donors, and these were IDH1-mutant and ATRX-lost. Germline-derived CDR1 and CDR2 are MNHEY and SVGAGI. This CDR3 has 15 amino acids. V was pared by 6 bases and J by 0 bases, with 15 bases between. This clone was detected a few times. As yet, its antigen is unknown. Findings of the study overall: Vaccination induced immune responses in roughly 93% of patients.

Sequencing was performed on PBMCs, taken from a glioma patient whose treatment included an IDH1 peptide vaccine. This TCR was sampled from a man aged 25-45 years with glioma. The chain joins TRBV6-5 to TRBJ2-7; no reliable D call. CDR3 sequence: CASRRYISGSYEQYF. The CDR3 DNA follows: TGTGCCAGCAGGCGTTACATCTCGGGCTCCTACGAGCAGTACTTC.